This T cell receptor (beta chain) was retrieved from a study of control samples from healthy donors and cancer patients. Clones were read by immunoSEQ multiplex PCR, and TCRdb kept only the in-frame ones, dropping some. Among roughly 80,000 clones listed, roughly 90% were seen once. Germline V gene sequence: CDR1 MNHNY, CDR2 SVGAGI (reference sequence). The CDR3 is 15 residues long. The V end was cut by 5 bases, the J end by 5 bases, with 15 bases between. The sample was blood. The chain combines TRBV6-6 with TRBJ2-2, with TRBD2 as a possible D gene (5 bases). The sequence came from a woman in her fifties or sixties in good health. The DNA of the CDR3 is TGTGCCAGCAGTAGAGGGATACAGTTAACCGGGGAGCTGTTTTTT. Translated, it gives CASSRGIQLTGELFF.